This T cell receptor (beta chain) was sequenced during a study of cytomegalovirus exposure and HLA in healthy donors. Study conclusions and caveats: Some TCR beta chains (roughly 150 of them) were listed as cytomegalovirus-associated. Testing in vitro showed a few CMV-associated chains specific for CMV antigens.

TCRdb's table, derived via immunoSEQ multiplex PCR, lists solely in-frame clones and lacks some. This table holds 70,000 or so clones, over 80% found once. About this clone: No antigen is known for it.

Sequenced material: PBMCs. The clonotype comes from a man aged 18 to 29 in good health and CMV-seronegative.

The DNA for the CDR3 is TGTGCCAGCAGCGAACAGGGGGTTAGCTACGAGCAGTACTTC. Protein product: CASSEQGVSYEQYF. The gene calls are TRBV2 and TRBJ2-7; 8 bases match TRBD1. J was trimmed by 3 bases and V by 6 bases; bases with no gene match: 7. Germline CDR1 is SNHLY and CDR2 is FYNNEI. This CDR3 has 14 residues.